Listed here are 13 T cell receptor beta chains from one sample, sequenced in a study of cytomegalovirus exposure and HLA in healthy donors. This table comes from immunoSEQ multiplex PCR, and its TCRdb copy is limited to in-frame clones, with some not included. This repertoire shows about 110,000 clones, 95% found once; its top ten account for 0.65% to 0.7%. The sample comprised PBMCs. These receptors originate from a woman in her late teens or twenties in good health and CMV-seronegative.

This chain links TRBV9 with TRBJ2-3; 7 positions match TRBD1. The CDR3 runs to 16 residues. Trimming at V came to 0 bases and at J to 2 bases, leaving 6 bases not matched to a gene. The V gene's germline CDR1 is SGDLS and CDR2 YYNGEE. CDR3 protein: CASSVVGRGNTDTQYF. CDR3 in DNA: TGTGCCAGCAGCGTAGTAGGCAGGGGGAACACAGATACGCAGTATTTT.

V usage is TRBV7-8 and J usage is TRBJ1-2; no reliable D call. Trimming removed 0 bases at V and 0 bases at J, with 8 bases between. This CDR3 spans 15 amino acids. Looked up from germline, CDR1 is SGHVS and CDR2 is FQNEAQ. CDR3 DNA: TGTGCCAGCAGCTTAGCTGGGAGTCCTAACTATGGCTACACCTTC. Protein: CASSLAGSPNYGYTF.

The chain combines TRBV7-8 with TRBJ2-5; no reliable D call. The CDR3 runs 13 residues. Trimming pared 5 bases from V and 5 bases from J, leaving 12 bases between. Germline CDR1 and CDR2: SGHVS and FQNEAQ. In DNA, the CDR3 is TGTGCCAGCAGCCCCCGGGTCTTGGAGACCCAGTACTTC. This translates into CASSPRVLETQYF.

The rearrangement joins TRBV10-3 to TRBJ1-1, with a possible D match to TRBD1 (5 bases). The CDR3 consists of 15 residues. Germline V gives CDR1 ENHRY, CDR2 SYGVKD. The V end lost 6 bases, the J end lost 1 base, and 15 bases lay between the germline ends. CDR3 nucleotides: TGTGCCATCAGCCCAGTCGGGCAGGGGAACACTGAAGCTTTCTTT. This encodes CAISPVGQGNTEAFF.

The table lists this clone with a few counts. This chain joins TRBV27 and TRBJ1-1; D is uncertain. In germline, CDR1 is MNHEY, CDR2 SMNVEV (reference sequence). V lost 4 bases and J lost 1, with 10 bases in between. The CDR3 spans 14 residues. As DNA, the CDR3 is TGTGCCAGCAGTTCAGGCCTGAGGAACACTGAAGCTTTCTTT. Protein sequence: CASSSGLRNTEAFF.

This chain links TRBV10-3 with TRBJ2-5; a weak D match, TRBD1 (5 bases). CDR3 length: 16 amino acids. V was pared by 2 bases and J by 5 bases, with 18 bases between. Germline CDR1 and CDR2: ENHRY and SYGVKD. CDR3 sequence (DNA): TGTGCCATCAGTGAGGGGGCGATCAGGGTGGGGGAGACCCAGTACTTC. Translation gives CAISEGAIRVGETQYF.

The chain has TRBV7-8 and TRBJ1-2, with 9 bases identical to TRBD1. The CDR3 has 16 residues. The V and J ends lost 3 bases and 0 bases, in that order; junction bases with no gene match: 5. From germline, CDR1 is SGHVS and CDR2 FQNEAQ. In DNA, the CDR3 is TGTGCCAGCAGCTTGTTGGGACAGGGCTCTAACTATGGCTACACCTTC. It specifies CASSLLGQGSNYGYTF.

V is TRBV18 and J is TRBJ1-1; 7 bases map to TRBD1. J gave up 5 bases and V 0 bases, and 3 bases lay outside the gene matches. Per germline, CDR1 KGHSH and CDR2 LQKENI. The CDR3 has 14 residues. The CDR3 sequence: CASSPPTGRTEAFF. In DNA, the CDR3 is TGTGCCAGCTCACCACCGACAGGGAGGACTGAAGCTTTCTTT. The full variable domain, its missing parts supplied by reference TRBV18 and TRBJ1-1, is NAGVMQNPRHLVRRRGQEARLRCSPMKGHSHVYWYRQLPEEGLKFMVYLQKENIIDESGMPKERFSAEFPKEGPSILRIQQVVRGDSAAYFCASSPPTGRTEAFFGQGTRLTVV.

The J gene is TRBJ1-1, the V gene TRBV27; D possibly corresponds to TRBD1 (6 bases). V lost 5 bases, J lost 0 bases, and 7 bases lay in between. CDR3 size: 13 residues. Germline CDR1 is MNHEY and CDR2 is SMNVEV (reference sequence). For the CDR3, the DNA is TGTGCCAGCAGTGGACAGATGAACACTGAAGCTTTCTTT. Translating it yields CASSGQMNTEAFF.

This chain links TRBV30 with TRBJ1-5; possibly TRBD1 for D (6 bases). Looked up from germline, CDR1 is GTSNPN and CDR2 is SVGIG (reference sequence). CDR3 size: 13 residues. Trimming took off 3 bases at V and 3 bases at J, with 9 bases between the two ends. CDR3 sequence: CAWRKGVNQPQHF. DNA for the CDR3: TGTGCCTGGAGGAAGGGGGTCAATCAGCCCCAGCATTTT.

The chain combines TRBV7-2 with TRBJ1-1; D uncertain. Per germline, CDR1 SGHTA and CDR2 FQGNSA. V shed 2 bases and J shed 5 bases, with 18 bases lying between them. The CDR3 is made up of 16 amino acids. The CDR3 protein is CASSLLGGPVGTEAFF. The CDR3 DNA reads TGTGCCAGCAGCTTACTGGGAGGGCCAGTAGGGACTGAAGCTTTCTTT. The variable domain in full, with the rest retrieved from reference TRBV7-2 and TRBJ1-1, is GAGVSQSPSNKVTEKGKDVELRCDPISGHTALYWYRQSLGQGLEFLIYFQGNSAPDKSGLPSDRFSAERTGGSVSTLTIQRTQQEDSAVYLCASSLLGGPVGTEAFFGQGTRLTVV.

The chain joins TRBV10-3 to TRBJ2-3; 9 nucleotides match TRBD2. Germline V gene lookup returns CDR1 ENHRY and CDR2 SYGVKD. V lost 10 bases to trimming and J lost 3 bases; unmatched junction nucleotides: 5. The CDR3 is 13 residues long. In DNA, the CDR3 is TGTGCCACGGGACTAGCCGCAACAGATACGCAGTATTTT. Residues: CATGLAATDTQYF.

This chain uses TRBV14 with TRBJ1-2; D gene ambiguous. Germline V gene data show CDR1 as SGHDN and CDR2 as FVKESK. The CDR3 has 20 amino acids. The V and J ends lost 0 bases and 5 bases respectively, with 28 bases between them. CDR3 DNA: TGTGCCAGCAGCCAAGACGCATTCGGTCGCGGGAGTAGTTCTCGGTATGGCTACACCTTC. It translates to CASSQDAFGRGSSSRYGYTF.